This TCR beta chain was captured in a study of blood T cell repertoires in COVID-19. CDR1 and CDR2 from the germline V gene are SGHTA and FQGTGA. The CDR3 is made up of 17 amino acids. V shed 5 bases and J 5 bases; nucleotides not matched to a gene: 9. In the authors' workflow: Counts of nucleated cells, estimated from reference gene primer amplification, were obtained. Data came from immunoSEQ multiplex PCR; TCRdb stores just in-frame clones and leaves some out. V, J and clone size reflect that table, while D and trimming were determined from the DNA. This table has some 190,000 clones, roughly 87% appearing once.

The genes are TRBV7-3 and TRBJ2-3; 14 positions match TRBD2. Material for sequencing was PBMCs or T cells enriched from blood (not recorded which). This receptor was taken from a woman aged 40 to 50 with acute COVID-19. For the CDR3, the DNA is TGTGCCAGCAGCAGGACAGGACTAGCGGGAGGACAAGATACGCAGTATTTT. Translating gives CASSRTGLAGGQDTQYF.